The rows below give T cell receptor beta chains drawn from one sample of a study of T cell repertoires in cytomegalovirus infection. The antigens these receptors bind are not known. TCRdb reanalysed the reads using MiXCR and keeps one entry per CDR3 protein. The data hold about 310,000 distinct CDR3 sequences, with roughly 25% observed a single time. The sequencing here drew on cultured PBMCs, taken from culture after CMV antigen stimulation. The receptor set was obtained from a human donor in good health (CMV status not recorded). Some clones in this sample may be carry-over from other donors' samples. CDR3s include the opening cysteine and the closing phenylalanine or tryptophan. Each record gives: J gene, D gene, clone size, V gene, CDR3 DNA, CDR3 protein. D genes are given only for firm matches. Clone size is shown for a subset of rows, as once, few, many or a class of expanded clone.

TRBJ1-5,.,many,TRBV7-2,TGTGCCAGCAGCTTTGAAGTTAATCAGCCCCAGCATTTT,CASSFEVNQPQHF
TRBJ2-3,.,.,TRBV6-2/TRBV6-3,TGTGCCAGCACAGGGCGGCTACTCACAGATACGCAGTATTTT,CASTGRLLTDTQYF
TRBJ2-1,.,.,TRBV6-1,TGTGCCAGCAGGCGGGGAGTCCTCTCCTACAATGAGCAGTTCTTC,CASRRGVLSYNEQFF
TRBJ1-4,.,.,TRBV12-3/TRBV12-4,TGTGCCAGCAGTTTCTCCACAACCCCCGGGGCAGAAAAACTGTTTTTT,CASSFSTTPGAEKLFF
TRBJ2-5,TRBD1,.,TRBV18,TGTGCCAGCTCACCAACGGACAGGGCTCAAGAGACCCAGTACTTC,CASSPTDRAQETQYF
TRBJ2-1,.,.,TRBV5-1,TGCGCCAGCAGCCCATTCGCGGGAAGCTCCTACAATGAGCAGTTCTTC,CASSPFAGSSYNEQFF
TRBJ2-7,TRBD2,many,TRBV6-1,TGTGCCAGCAGTCTGACGGTACTAGCGGGAACGAGCTACGAGCAGTACTTC,CASSLTVLAGTSYEQYF
TRBJ1-2,TRBD1,few,TRBV19,TGTGCCAGTAGTATTTGGGGGACAGCGGAGGGCTATGGCTACACCTTC,CASSIWGTAEGYGYTF
TRBJ1-6,TRBD1,few,TRBV15,TGTGCCACCAGCAGAGATTTCCCAGACAGGGGGGATTCACCCCTCCACTTT,CATSRDFPDRGDSPLHF
TRBJ2-7,TRBD2,few,TRBV27,TGTGCCAGCAGTTCCGGGACTAGCGGGAGTGGGCAGTACTTC,CASSSGTSGSGQYF
TRBJ2-1,.,many,TRBV7-8,TGTGCCAGCAGCCCGAGTCGGTCCTACAATGAGCAGTTCTTC,CASSPSRSYNEQFF
TRBJ2-1,TRBD2,.,TRBV6-1,TGTGCCAGCAGACCTATGGCTAGCGGGAGTATTGAGCAGTTCTTC,CASRPMASGSIEQFF
TRBJ1-5,.,few,TRBV6-6,TGTGCCAGCGGGTTGAGGGGGGCGAAACAGCCCCAGCATTTT,CASGLRGAKQPQHF
TRBJ1-1,.,.,TRBV5-1,TGCGCCAGCAGCGACGAACAGAGGGAAGCTTTCTTT,CASSDEQREAFF
TRBJ2-1,.,many,TRBV7-2,TGTGCCAGCAGCCGCACAGGGACCGACAATGAGCAGTTCTTC,CASSRTGTDNEQFF
TRBJ2-1,TRBD2,many,TRBV6-5,TGTGCCAGCAGTTACCTGACTAGCGGGGAGCAGTTCTTC,CASSYLTSGEQFF
TRBJ2-7,.,.,TRBV19,TGTGCCAGTACGTCAGCCTCCTACGAGCAGTACTTC,CASTSASYEQYF
TRBJ1-2,TRBD1,few,TRBV19,TGTGCCAGTAGTACACCGGGACAGAAATACTATGGCTACACCTTC,CASSTPGQKYYGYTF
TRBJ2-1,.,few,TRBV7-9,TGTGCCAGCAGCTCCCGGGACAACCACAATGAGCAGTTCTTC,CASSSRDNHNEQFF
TRBJ1-1,TRBD1,.,TRBV20-1,TGCAGTGCTACGCGACAGGGGGCGGTAGAAGGAGCTTTCTTT,CSATRQGAVEGAFF
TRBJ2-7,TRBD1,.,TRBV5-1,TGCGCCAGCAGCTTTTGGACAGGGGGCGCGATCTACGAGCAGTACTTC,CASSFWTGGAIYEQYF
TRBJ1-2,TRBD1,few,TRBV6-1,TGTGCCAGCAGTGAAGCGGACAGGGTGGGTAATGGCTACACCTTC,CASSEADRVGNGYTF
TRBJ2-1,TRBD2,.,TRBV30,TGTGCCTGGAGTGTTTCGACCCGGACTAGCGGGAGGGCCTTTGAGCAGTTCTTC,CAWSVSTRTSGRAFEQFF
TRBJ2-6,TRBD2,many,TRBV7-6,TGTGCCAGCAGCCCTGTAGCGGGAGGCCCCTCTGGGGCCAACGTCCTGACTTTC,CASSPVAGGPSGANVLTF
TRBJ2-5,.,.,TRBV4-2,TGTGCCAGCAGCCAAGTCCCCGTCCCAGAAGAGACCCAGTACTTC,CASSQVPVPEETQYF
TRBJ2-3,.,many,TRBV20-1,TGCAGTGCTAGAGGGAGTAGCGGTCAGTTGGATACGCAGTATTTT,CSARGSSGQLDTQYF
TRBJ2-2,TRBD1,.,TRBV7-9,TGTGCCAGCAGCGAGAGGGGGCTAGGCACCGGGGAGCTGTTTTTT,CASSERGLGTGELFF
TRBJ2-5,.,.,TRBV28,TGTGCCAGCAGTGGGACTGTTCTCGAGACCCAGTACTTC,CASSGTVLETQYF
TRBJ2-1,TRBD2,few,TRBV19,TGTGCCAGTAGCGACTCCCTAGCGGGAGGCCACAATGAGCAGTTCTTC,CASSDSLAGGHNEQFF
TRBJ2-3,.,few,TRBV18,TGTGCCAGCTCTCCTGACGGGGATACGCAGTATTTT,CASSPDGDTQYF
TRBJ2-5,.,.,TRBV18,TGTGCCAGCTCCCCACGACAAGGCGAGGAGACCCAGTACTTC,CASSPRQGEETQYF